This T cell receptor (beta chain) was sequenced for a study of OX40 agonist ivuxolimab in advanced cancers. Germline loops: CDR1 SGHAT, CDR2 FQNNGV. With 5 bases clipped from V and 3 bases from J, the junction kept 12 bases outside the gene matches. The CDR3 consists of 16 residues. Profiled with immunoSEQ multiplex PCR; TCRdb holds only in-frame clones, not every one. The sample records over 80,000 clones, 86% being singletons. The chain couples TRBV11-2 to TRBJ1-2; 7 positions agree with TRBD1. This sample comprised CD4+ or CD8+ T cells sorted from blood, obtained in a trial of the OX40 agonist ivuxolimab. The clonotype comes from an adult with an advanced solid tumor such as melanoma, head and neck, liver or kidney cancer. The CDR3 sequence is CASSQDQGVGDYGYTF. CDR3 sequence (DNA): TGTGCCAGCAGCCAAGATCAGGGGGTGGGGGACTATGGCTACACCTTC.